This T cell receptor (beta chain) was identified during a study of low-dose radiotherapy and immunotherapy resistance in tumors. The overall study: Cohort 1 got 0.5 Gy per fraction every 2 weeks, 6.5 Gy in total. The regimen for patients comprised intravenous nivolumab 240 mg every two weeks plus intravenous ipilimumab 1 mg/kg every six weeks.

Primers used for first-strand cDNA, a TRAV- and TRBV-specific set, covered both alpha and beta chains. Amplification of TCRs used a constant-region primer and V-primer adapter for about 20 PCR cycles. The authors amplified isolated mRNA by in vitro transcription. TCRdb redid the calling of the reads with MiXCR, one entry per CDR3 protein. The sample shows about 7,200 distinct CDR3 sequences, about 53% of them seen only once. Donors received a regimen that comprised nivolumab, ipilimumab, aspirin, low-dose cyclophosphamide and low-dose radiotherapy. This receptor was taken from a human donor with advanced metastatic prostate, ovarian, gallbladder or colorectal cancer (not recorded which). This table probably holds off-target reads from a library built for another chain.

CDR3 protein: CASNPGQGAGEQFF. The CDR3 DNA sequence: TGTGCCAGCAACCCGGGACAGGGGGCTGGGGAGCAGTTCTTC. This chain uses TRBV6-6 with TRBJ2-1, with 12 bases lining up with TRBD1. The V and J ends lost 7 bases and 10 bases, in that order; junction bases with no gene match: 8. CDR1 and CDR2 (germline): MNHNY, SVGAGI (reference sequence). The CDR3 spans 14 residues.